The 26 T cell receptor beta chains listed next were all sequenced from one sample in a study of shared clonotypes between healthy human individuals. Some clones are missing from TCRdb's copy, which holds only in-frame ones; the method was immunoSEQ multiplex PCR. The data contain roughly 330,000 clones, over 65% of them singletons. Sample: memory CD4+ T cells sorted from blood. As to subset: CD45RA-negative fraction. These receptors originate from a man aged 25-45 years in good health.

This clone has just one count. The chain uses TRBV4-3 and TRBJ2-1, with D perhaps matching TRBD2 (5 bases). The V gene's germline CDR1 is LGHNA and CDR2 YSLEER. V shed 0 bases and J shed 9 bases, with 9 bases lying between them. CDR3 length: 13 residues. CDR3 loop: CASSQERASEQFF. The CDR3 DNA reads TGCGCCAGCAGCCAAGAGAGGGCCAGTGAGCAGTTCTTC.

V is TRBV30 and J is TRBJ1-5; 8 bases line up with TRBD1. This CDR3 comprises 13 residues. The V segment lost 3 bases and the J segment 5 bases; nucleotides outside the gene matches: 3. CDR1 is GTSNPN, CDR2 SVGIG, per germline (reference sequence). CDR3: CAWRTGGDQPQHF. In DNA, the CDR3 is TGTGCCTGGAGAACAGGGGGGGATCAGCCCCAGCATTTT.

CDR3 protein: CASSSLAGGNQPQHF. The CDR3 DNA sequence: TGTGCCAGCAGTTCTCTGGCGGGGGGGAATCAGCCCCAGCATTTT. The chain carries TRBV7-8 and TRBJ1-5; a possible D gene is TRBD1 (5 bases). The length of the CDR3 is 15 residues. The germline V gene has CDR1 SGHVS and CDR2 FQNEAQ. The V and J ends lost 6 bases and 4 bases respectively, with 16 bases between them.

This sequence joins TRBV4-2 and TRBJ2-2, with 9 nucleotides matching TRBD1. CDR3 length: 18 amino acids. Germline loops: CDR1 LGHNA, CDR2 YNFKEQ. Trimming took 4 bases from V and 7 from J; bases not matched to a gene: 16. In nucleotides, the CDR3 is TGTGCCAGCAGCCCAGTTCGTGGTAGACAGGGGGTCGTCGGGGAGCTGTTTTTT. Amino acids: CASSPVRGRQGVVGELFF.

The chain recombines TRBV7-1 with TRBJ2-6; D might be TRBD1 (5 bases). TRBV7-1 is recorded as an ORF, its role being uncertain. With 5 bases removed from V and 5 bases from J, the gap between germline ends came to 19 bases. The CDR3 runs 17 residues. The chain's CDR3 is CASSTVRGQSRANVLTF. The CDR3 DNA is TGTGCCAGCAGCACAGTACGAGGACAAAGTCGGGCCAACGTCCTGACTTTC.

V and J are TRBV7-7 and TRBJ2-2; D remains unclear. Germline CDR1 SSHAT, CDR2 FNYEAQ (reference sequence). This CDR3 region has 14 residues. V was pared by 2 bases and J by 1 base, with 5 bases between. The CDR3 coding sequence is TGTGCCAGCAGCTTACGCCAGAACACCGGGGAGCTGTTTTTT. Residues: CASSLRQNTGELFF.

The CDR3 DNA reads TGTGCCAGCAGTTATGGCGATGCGCTGTTTTTT. Protein: CASSYGDALFF. The genes are TRBV6-6 and TRBJ2-2; D ambiguous. Deletions cut 3 bases from V and 13 bases from J, with 9 bases between. The germline CDR1 and CDR2 sequences are MNHNY and SVGAGI (reference sequence). The CDR3 is 11 residues long.

This clone came up a few times. The CDR3 region is CASSPSLGGANVLTF. In DNA form, the CDR3 reads TGCGCCAGCAGCCCTTCGTTGGGGGGGGCCAACGTCCTGACTTTC. This sequence joins TRBV5-1 and TRBJ2-6; D not certain. The CDR3 contains 15 residues. CDR1 and CDR2 from the germline V gene are SGHRS and YFSETQ. Trimming took off 4 bases at V and 4 bases at J, with 12 bases between the two ends. Supplemented by reference TRBV5-1 and TRBJ2-6, the full variable domain reads KAGVTQTPRYLIKTRGQQVTLSCSPISGHRSVSWYQQTPGQGLQFLFEYFSETQRNKGNFPGRFSGRQFSNSRSEMNVSTLELGDSALYLCASSPSLGGANVLTFGAGSRLTVL.

This clone was counted at least ten times. This sequence joins TRBV7-2 and TRBJ2-1; unclear D gene. CDR1 and CDR2 (germline): SGHTA, FQGNSA. This CDR3 spans 14 amino acids. With 1 base removed from V and 9 bases from J, the gap between germline ends came to 13 bases. The CDR3 bases are TGTGCCAGCAGCTTAGATAGCAGGTGGAGTGAGCAGTTCTTC. Its protein product is CASSLDSRWSEQFF.

This clone came up a few times. This rearrangement joins TRBV10-3 to TRBJ1-1, with D possibly TRBD1 on 5 matching bases. This CDR3 contains 14 residues. Trimming shortened V by 8 bases and J by 0 bases, and 13 bases separated the two germline ends. Germline lookup yields CDR1 ENHRY and CDR2 SYGVKD. CDR3 DNA: TGTGCCATCGGGGCTCGTTCGGTGAACACTGAAGCTTTCTTT. This translates into CAIGARSVNTEAFF.

The genes are TRBV19 and TRBJ2-5; TRBD2 agrees at 13 bases. The CDR3 extends over 13 amino acids. Per germline, CDR1 LNHDA and CDR2 SQIVND (reference sequence). V was pared by 8 bases and J by 5 bases, with 2 bases of the junction left unmatched. Here the CDR3 DNA reads TGTGCCAGTGGACTAGCGGGAGTGGAGACCCAGTACTTC. Encoded protein: CASGLAGVETQYF.

The chain links TRBV5-1 to TRBJ2-7; weak D call: TRBD1 (6 bases). CDR3 length: 17 residues. The germline V and J ends were trimmed by 4 bases and 6 bases, with 26 bases remaining between them. Germline CDR1 SGHRS, CDR2 YFSETQ. This CDR3 reads CASSDRLGHLSPREQYF. The CDR3 DNA reads TGCGCCAGCAGCGACCGGCTGGGACACCTATCCCCCCGCGAGCAGTACTTC. Combining the CDR3 with reference TRBV5-1 and TRBJ2-7 gives the whole variable domain KAGVTQTPRYLIKTRGQQVTLSCSPISGHRSVSWYQQTPGQGLQFLFEYFSETQRNKGNFPGRFSGRQFSNSRSEMNVSTLELGDSALYLCASSDRLGHLSPREQYFGPGTRLTVT.

This clone was counted ten times or more. The chain carries TRBV27 and TRBJ1-5; 9 bases are shared with TRBD1. Germline CDR1 MNHEY, CDR2 SMNVEV (reference sequence). J gave up 8 bases and V 9 bases, and 14 bases lay outside the gene matches. The length of the CDR3 is 15 residues. CDR3 sequence reads: CASNLQGAREKPQHF. The CDR3 DNA sequence: TGTGCCAGTAACCTACAGGGGGCGCGTGAGAAGCCCCAGCATTTT.

V and J are TRBV18 and TRBJ1-2; D remains unclear. This CDR3 region has 13 residues. Per germline, CDR1 KGHSH and CDR2 LQKENI. V was pared by 4 bases and J by 2 bases, with 8 bases between. CDR3 sequence reads: CASSLQVNYGYTF. Written as DNA, the CDR3 is TGTGCCAGCTCACTCCAGGTGAACTATGGCTACACCTTC.

This clone occurred a few times. The chain recombines TRBV11-2 with TRBJ2-1; D gene unclear. V was pared by 1 base and J by 0 bases, with 7 bases between. Germline assignment: CDR1 SGHAT and CDR2 FQNNGV. The CDR3 sequence is 15 residues long. The CDR3 spells CASSLAVNSYNEQFF. In DNA, the CDR3 is TGTGCCAGCAGCTTAGCTGTGAACTCCTACAATGAGCAGTTCTTC.

On this clone itself: This CDR3 is also generated by other DNA sequences in the sample. The chain recombines TRBV19 with TRBJ2-7; possibly TRBD2 for D (5 bases). Germline V gives CDR1 LNHDA, CDR2 SQIVND (reference sequence). This CDR3 has 16 residues. The V and J ends lost 3 bases and 4 bases respectively, with 19 bases between them. Here the CDR3 DNA reads TGTGCCAGTAGTATCGAGGGCGGCTTCAGCTCTTACGAGCAGTACTTC. It specifies CASSIEGGFSSYEQYF.

The chain recombines TRBV10-1 with TRBJ2-1; 7 bases are a match to TRBD2. V gave up 8 bases and J gave up 1 base; unmatched junction bases: 11. From germline, CDR1 is WNHNN and CDR2 SYGVQD (reference sequence). This CDR3 has 16 amino acids. The CDR3 sequence is CASGSGTIESYNEQFF. In DNA form, the CDR3 reads TGCGCCAGCGGATCCGGGACTATCGAGTCCTACAATGAGCAGTTCTTC.

The rearrangement links TRBV5-1 to TRBJ1-2; D may be TRBD1 (5 bases). V lost 0 bases to trimming and J lost 4 bases, with 16 bases between them. The germline V gene encodes CDR1 SGHRS and CDR2 YFSETQ. This CDR3 is 16 amino acids long. The CDR3 spells CASSLEIPTGIYGYTF. Here the CDR3 DNA reads TGCGCCAGCAGCTTGGAGATTCCCACAGGAATCTATGGCTACACCTTC.

As to this clone: At one boundary the junction diverges from the germline segment, which might be a read error. This rearrangement joins TRBV6-1 to TRBJ2-7; D is unresolved. The CDR3 runs 11 residues. Germline-derived CDR1 and CDR2 are MNHNS and SASEGT. CDR3 protein: CASSDVGPSSF. The CDR3 DNA is TGTGCCAGCAGCGACGTGGGCCCTTCGTCGTTC.

The genes are TRBV7-2 and TRBJ2-1; 10 positions agree with TRBD2. Germline V CDR1 and CDR2: SGHTA, FQGNSA. The trim removed 7 bases at V and 6 bases at J, leaving 18 bases unmatched. The CDR3 length is 18 residues. The CDR3 sequence: CASTSYPSGRDLLNEQFF. In DNA, the CDR3 is TGTGCCAGCACCTCTTACCCCAGCGGGAGGGACCTTCTCAATGAGCAGTTCTTC.

Many counts were recorded for this clone. The chain uses TRBV7-2 and TRBJ1-5; D remains ambiguous. The V gene's germline CDR1 is SGHTA and CDR2 FQGNSA. The V and J ends lost 5 bases and 5 bases respectively, with 10 bases between them. The length of the CDR3 is 13 residues. The CDR3 region has the DNA TGTGCCAGCAGCGTCAGAGGTGATCAGCCCCAGCATTTT. It encodes CASSVRGDQPQHF.

V usage is TRBV7-8 and J usage is TRBJ1-5; D is perhaps TRBD1 (6 bases). This CDR3 has 15 amino acids. The V gene lost 4 bases and the J gene lost 1 base, with 11 bases spanning the gap. Germline assignment: CDR1 SGHVS and CDR2 FQNEAQ. CDR3 sequence: CASSWTELSNQPQHF. The CDR3 DNA reads as TGTGCCAGCAGCTGGACAGAACTAAGCAATCAGCCCCAGCATTTT. Full variable domain (outside the CDR3, taken from reference TRBV7-8 and TRBJ1-5): GAGVSQSPRYKVAKRGQDVALRCDPISGHVSLFWYQQALGQGPEFLTYFQNEAQLDKSGLPSDRFFAERPEGSVSTLKIQRTQQEDSAVYLCASSWTELSNQPQHFGDGTRLSIL.

CDR3 region: CASSQEPPGLALEQYF. CDR3 DNA: TGCGCCAGCAGCCAAGAGCCCCCGGGACTAGCGCTCGAGCAGTACTTC. The V gene is TRBV4-1, the J gene TRBJ2-7; 10 positions match TRBD2. The CDR3 consists of 16 residues. Germline assignment: CDR1 MGHRA and CDR2 YSYEKL. After removal of 0 bases from V and 6 bases from J, the junction contained 8 bases not matched to a gene.

This clone appeared a few times. The V and J genes are TRBV19 and TRBJ2-2; the D gene could be TRBD1 or TRBD2 (6 bases each). CDR3 length: 14 amino acids. Germline lookup yields CDR1 LNHDA and CDR2 SQIVND (reference sequence). Trimming cost V 4 bases and J 5 bases, with 11 bases left between them. CDR3 protein: CASSNGGGTGELFF. In DNA, the CDR3 is TGTGCCAGTAGTAACGGGGGCGGAACCGGGGAGCTGTTTTTT. The variable domain in full, with the rest retrieved from reference TRBV19 and TRBJ2-2, is DGGITQSPKYLFRKEGQNVTLSCEQNLNHDAMYWYRQDPGQGLRLIYYSQIVNDFQKGDIAEGYSVSREKKESFPLTVTSAQKNPTAFYLCASSNGGGTGELFFGEGSRLTVL.

The chain combines TRBV7-8 with TRBJ2-5, with TRBD1 as a possible D gene (6 bases). The V end lost 6 bases, the J end lost 5 bases, and 22 bases lay between the germline ends. There are 16 residues in the CDR3. Per germline, CDR1 SGHVS and CDR2 FQNEAQ. As DNA, the CDR3 is TGTGCCAGCAGTTCACGGGCCCCAACAGGGCTGGAGACCCAGTACTTC. It yields the protein CASSSRAPTGLETQYF.

The chain has TRBV2 and TRBJ2-2; D is perhaps TRBD1 (5 bases). The germline CDR1 and CDR2 sequences are SNHLY and FYNNEI. The CDR3 covers 14 residues. The germline V and J ends were trimmed by 9 bases and 1 base, with 12 bases remaining between them. The CDR3 DNA sequence: TGTGCCAGAGGGGTGTTAGGGAACACCGGGGAGCTGTTTTTT. It codes for CARGVLGNTGELFF.